These T cell receptor beta chains were read from a single sample in a study of long-term antiretroviral therapy in people with HIV. Sequencing was performed with immunoSEQ multiplex PCR; in TCRdb, only in-frame clones are kept and a portion is missing. The sample includes roughly 30,000 clones, 90% to 95% of them seen just once. The sequencing used unsorted PBMCs, collected 6 to 6.5 years after starting antiretroviral therapy. These TCRs come from a man younger than 40 with HIV. Each CDR3 is given with its conserved first and last residue. Each record gives: J gene, clone size, V gene, CDR3 length, D gene, CDR3 protein, CDR3 DNA. A D gene is named only where the DNA matches it firmly. Expanded clones are given a class, and other clones once, few, many or no size at all.

>TRBJ2-1|NA|TRBV6-4|13|NA
CASSLHPAGEQFF
TGTGCCAGCAGTCTCCACCCGGCTGGTGAGCAGTTCTTC
>TRBJ2-5|NA|TRBV28|15|NA
CASSFSGAAKETQYF
TGTGCCAGCAGTTTCTCAGGTGCCGCAAAAGAGACCCAGTACTTC
>TRBJ2-3|NA|TRBV6-5|12|NA
CASSYISDTQYF
TGTGCCAGCAGTTATATATCGGATACGCAGTATTTT
>TRBJ2-7|NA|TRBV11-2|15|TRBD2
CASSLLAGEIYEQYF
TGTGCCAGCAGCTTATTGGCGGGAGAGATCTACGAGCAGTACTTC
>TRBJ1-1|NA|TRBV30|14|NA
CAWTDSWLGTEAFF
TGTGCCTGGACGGACAGCTGGCTGGGCACTGAAGCTTTCTTT
>TRBJ1-5|NA|TRBV7-2|15|TRBD1
CASSSTPGGDQPQHF
TGTGCCAGCAGCTCCACCCCAGGGGGCGATCAGCCCCAGCATTTT
>TRBJ1-2|NA|TRBV6-1|14|NA
CASSEVSRGYGYTF
TGTGCCAGCAGTGAAGTTAGCAGGGGCTATGGCTACACCTTC
>TRBJ2-2|NA|TRBV15|15|TRBD2
CATSRGRADTGELFF
TGTGCCACCAGTCGCGGGAGGGCCGACACCGGGGAGCTGTTTTTT
>TRBJ1-2|NA|TRBV6-5|12|TRBD1
CATTAGGYGYTF
TGTGCCACTACGGCAGGGGGCTATGGCTACACCTTC
>TRBJ2-3|NA|TRBV6-1|15|TRBD2
CASSALAGDTDTQYF
TGTGCCAGCAGTGCACTAGCGGGGGACACAGATACGCAGTATTTT
>TRBJ2-1|NA|TRBV6-1|12|NA
CASSETLHEQFF
TGTGCCAGCAGTGAAACCCTACATGAGCAGTTCTTC
>TRBJ1-2|NA|TRBV5-1|13|NA
CASSLDGERGYTF
TGCGCCAGCAGCTTGGACGGGGAGCGTGGCTACACCTTC
>TRBJ2-3|NA|TRBV7-2|15|NA
CASSFSGPSTDTQYF
TGTGCCAGCAGCTTCAGCGGGCCCAGCACAGATACGCAGTATTTT
>TRBJ2-7|NA|TRBV5-8|14|TRBD1
CASSPGQDHYEQYF
TGTGCCAGCAGCCCGGGACAGGACCACTACGAGCAGTACTTC
>TRBJ2-7|NA|TRBV23-1|13|NA
CASKGGNTYEQYF
TGCGCCAGCAAGGGCGGGAATACCTACGAGCAGTACTTC
>TRBJ2-2|NA|TRBV11-2|16|NA
CASSPRWPLGTGELFF
TGTGCCAGCAGCCCTAGGTGGCCCCTGGGGACCGGGGAGCTGTTTTTT
>TRBJ2-2|NA|TRBV7-2|17|TRBD1
CASSSFERGPRGGELFF
TGTGCCAGCAGCTCCTTCGAGAGGGGGCCCCGGGGCGGGGAGCTGTTTTTT
>TRBJ1-6|NA|TRBV29-1|13|TRBD1
CSVGTGGNSPLHF
TGCAGCGTCGGGACAGGGGGAAATTCACCCCTCCACTTT
>TRBJ2-7|medium-sized|TRBV6-6|15|NA
CASSPPRGGSYEQYF
TGTGCCAGCAGTCCGCCTCGAGGGGGGTCCTACGAGCAGTACTTC
>TRBJ2-3|NA|TRBV19|15|TRBD2
CASSMTSGRADTQYF
TGTGCCAGTAGTATGACTAGCGGGAGGGCCGATACGCAGTATTTT
>TRBJ2-7|NA|TRBV5-1|15|NA
CASSLVDALAHEQYF
TGCGCCAGCAGCTTGGTTGACGCCTTGGCCCACGAGCAGTACTTC
>TRBJ1-4|NA|TRBV6-1|14|TRBD1
CASSEGQGGGKLFF
TGTGCCAGCAGTGAAGGACAGGGAGGCGGGAAACTGTTTTTT